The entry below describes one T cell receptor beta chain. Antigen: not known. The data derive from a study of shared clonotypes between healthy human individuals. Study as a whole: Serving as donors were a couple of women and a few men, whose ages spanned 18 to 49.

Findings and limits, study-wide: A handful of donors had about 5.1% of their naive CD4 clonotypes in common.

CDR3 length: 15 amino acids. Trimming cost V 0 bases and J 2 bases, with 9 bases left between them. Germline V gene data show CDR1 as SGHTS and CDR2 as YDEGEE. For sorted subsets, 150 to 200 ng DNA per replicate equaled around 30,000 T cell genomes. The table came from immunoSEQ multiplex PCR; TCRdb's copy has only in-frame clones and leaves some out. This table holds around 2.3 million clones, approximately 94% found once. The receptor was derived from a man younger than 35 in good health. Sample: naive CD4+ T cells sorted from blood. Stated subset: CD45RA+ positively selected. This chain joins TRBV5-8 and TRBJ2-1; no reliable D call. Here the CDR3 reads CASSLGRSAYNEQFF. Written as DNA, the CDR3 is TGTGCCAGCAGCTTGGGTCGTTCGGCCTACAATGAGCAGTTCTTC.